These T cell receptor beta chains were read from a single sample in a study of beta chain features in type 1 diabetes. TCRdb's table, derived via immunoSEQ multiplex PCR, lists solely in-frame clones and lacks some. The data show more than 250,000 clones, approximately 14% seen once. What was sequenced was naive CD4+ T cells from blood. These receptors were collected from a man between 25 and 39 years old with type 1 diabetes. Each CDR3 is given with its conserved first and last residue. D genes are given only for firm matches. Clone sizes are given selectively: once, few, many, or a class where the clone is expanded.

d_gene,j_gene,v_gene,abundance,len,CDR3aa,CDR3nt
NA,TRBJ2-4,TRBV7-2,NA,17,CASSMRGSALAKNIQYF,TGTGCCAGCAGCATGAGAGGGAGCGCGCTAGCCAAAAACATTCAGTACTTC
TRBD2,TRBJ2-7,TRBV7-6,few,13,CASSSSGTYEQYF,TGTGCCAGCAGCTCTAGCGGAACCTACGAGCAGTACTTC
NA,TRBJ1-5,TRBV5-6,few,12,CASSLSGWPQHF,TGTGCCAGCAGCTTGAGCGGTTGGCCCCAGCATTTT
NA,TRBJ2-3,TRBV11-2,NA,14,CASTLTQDTDTQYF,TGTGCCAGCACTCTTACGCAGGACACAGATACGCAGTATTTT
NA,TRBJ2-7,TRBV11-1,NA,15,CASSLVADFTYEQYF,TGTGCCAGCAGCTTAGTCGCGGACTTCACCTACGAGCAGTACTTC
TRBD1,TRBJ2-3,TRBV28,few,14,CASSTTGAGDTQYF,TGTGCCAGCAGCACCACAGGGGCAGGGGATACGCAGTATTTT
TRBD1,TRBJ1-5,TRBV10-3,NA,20,CAISERGAGIGGQGNQPQHF,TGTGCCATCAGTGAGAGGGGAGCGGGGATTGGGGGACAGGGAAATCAGCCCCAGCATTTT
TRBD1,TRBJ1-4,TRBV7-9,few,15,CASSPGQGANEKLFF,TGTGCCAGCAGCCCAGGACAGGGGGCTAATGAAAAACTGTTTTTT
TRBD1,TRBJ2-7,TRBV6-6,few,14,CASKNPGQDYEQYF,TGTGCCAGCAAAAATCCGGGACAGGACTACGAGCAGTACTTC
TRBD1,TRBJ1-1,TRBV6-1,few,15,CASSARQGRNTEAFF,TGTGCCAGCAGCGCCAGACAGGGTAGGAACACTGAAGCTTTCTTT
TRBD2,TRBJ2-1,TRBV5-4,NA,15,CASSLELAGGNEQFF,TGTGCCAGCAGCTTGGAACTAGCGGGTGGCAATGAGCAGTTCTTC
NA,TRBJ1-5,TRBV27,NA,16,CASSPSGGYGNQPQHF,TGTGCCAGCAGTCCCTCCGGAGGGTACGGCAATCAGCCCCAGCATTTT
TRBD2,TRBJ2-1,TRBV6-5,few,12,CASSSGSLKQFF,TGTGCCAGCTCTAGCGGGTCCCTTAAGCAGTTCTTC
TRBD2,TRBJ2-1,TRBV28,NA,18,CASSLFPSGDSSYNEQFF,TGTGCCAGCAGTTTATTTCCCAGCGGGGATAGCTCCTACAATGAGCAGTTCTTC
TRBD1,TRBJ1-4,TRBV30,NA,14,CAWSPGGSNEKLFF,TGTGCCTGGAGTCCAGGGGGCTCAAATGAAAAACTGTTTTTT
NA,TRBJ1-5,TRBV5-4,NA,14,CASSLAGGNQPQHF,TGTGCCAGCAGCTTGGCCGGCGGGAATCAGCCCCAGCATTTT
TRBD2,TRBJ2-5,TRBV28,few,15,CASSSLRREFGTQYF,TGTGCCAGCAGTTCCCTTAGGCGGGAGTTCGGGACCCAGTACTTC